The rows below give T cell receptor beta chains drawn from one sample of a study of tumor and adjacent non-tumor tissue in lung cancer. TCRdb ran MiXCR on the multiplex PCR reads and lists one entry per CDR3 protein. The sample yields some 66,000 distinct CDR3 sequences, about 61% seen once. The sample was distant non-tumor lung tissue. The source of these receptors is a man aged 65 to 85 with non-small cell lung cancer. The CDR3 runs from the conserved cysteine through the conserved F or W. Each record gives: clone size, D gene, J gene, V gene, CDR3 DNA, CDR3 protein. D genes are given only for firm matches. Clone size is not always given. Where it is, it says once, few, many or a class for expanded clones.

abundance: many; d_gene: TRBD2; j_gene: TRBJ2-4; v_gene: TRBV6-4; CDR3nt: TGTGCCAGCAGCGTAAGCGGGAGGGCCCGTATTCAGTACTTC; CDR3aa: CASSVSGRARIQYF
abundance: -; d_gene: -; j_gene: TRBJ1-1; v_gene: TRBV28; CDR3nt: TGTGCCAGCAGTTTATTTACCCGGAACACTGAAGCTTTCTTT; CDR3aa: CASSLFTRNTEAFF
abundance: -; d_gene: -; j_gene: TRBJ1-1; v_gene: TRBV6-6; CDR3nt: TGTGTCAGCAAAATGACAGTACAAGCTTTCTTC; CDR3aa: CVSKMTVQAFF
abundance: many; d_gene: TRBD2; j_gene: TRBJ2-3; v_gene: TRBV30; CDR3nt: TGTGCCTGGAGTGTGCTAGCGGGAGGGCAAGGAGATACGCAGTATTTT; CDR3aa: CAWSVLAGGQGDTQYF
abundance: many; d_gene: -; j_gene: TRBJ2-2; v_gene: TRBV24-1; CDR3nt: TGTGCCACCTCCCCCGACGGAAACACCGGGGAGCTGTTTTTT; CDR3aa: CATSPDGNTGELFF
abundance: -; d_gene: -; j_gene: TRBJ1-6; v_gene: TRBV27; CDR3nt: TGTGCCAGCAGTGATAGTCTACAGGGACGGGGACACTTT; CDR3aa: CASSDSLQGRGHF
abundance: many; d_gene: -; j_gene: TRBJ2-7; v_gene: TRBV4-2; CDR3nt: TGTGCCAGCAGCCATAGGGATGTGGGGGATTACGAGCAGTACTTC; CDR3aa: CASSHRDVGDYEQYF
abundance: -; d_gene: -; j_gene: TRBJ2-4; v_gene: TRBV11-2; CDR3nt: TGTGCCAGCAGCTTTTCCCCGAGGCAGGGGTGGCCTCTGTACTTC; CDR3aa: CASSFSPRQGWPLYF
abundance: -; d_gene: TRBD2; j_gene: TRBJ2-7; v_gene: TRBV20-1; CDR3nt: TGCAGTGCTAGGGGGCGGAGCGGGATGTTAGGGTACGAGCAGTACTTC; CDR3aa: CSARGRSGMLGYEQYF
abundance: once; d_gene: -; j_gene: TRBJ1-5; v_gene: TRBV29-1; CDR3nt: TGCAGCGCTGCGGACAAGGGGAGTCAGCCCCAGCATTTT; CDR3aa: CSAADKGSQPQHF
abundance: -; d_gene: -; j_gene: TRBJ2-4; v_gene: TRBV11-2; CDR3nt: TGTGCCAACATCTTGAACAAAACCATTCAGTACTTC; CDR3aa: CANILNKTIQYF
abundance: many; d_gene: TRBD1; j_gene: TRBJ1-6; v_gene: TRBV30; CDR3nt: TGTGCCTGGCGGCGGGACAGGGGTAATTCACCCCTCCACTTT; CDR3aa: CAWRRDRGNSPLHF
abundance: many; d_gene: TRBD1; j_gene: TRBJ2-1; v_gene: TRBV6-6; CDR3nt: TGTGCCAGCCGACCCATCGGGGACAGGGCCTACAATGAGCAGTTCTTC; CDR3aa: CASRPIGDRAYNEQFF
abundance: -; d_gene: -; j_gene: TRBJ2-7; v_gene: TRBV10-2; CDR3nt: TGCGCCAACAGTGCTACGACAGATGCCGAGCAGTACTTC; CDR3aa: CANSATTDAEQYF
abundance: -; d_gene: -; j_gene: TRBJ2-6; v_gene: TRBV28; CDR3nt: TGTGCCAGCAGGCCTAATCTCAGGTGTGTGGCCAATGTCCTGACTTTC; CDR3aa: CASRPNLRCVANVLTF
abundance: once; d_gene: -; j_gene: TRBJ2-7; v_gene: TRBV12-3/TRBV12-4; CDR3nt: TGTGTCAGCAGTTTAGGGGGGGTGGACTACGAGCAGTACTTC; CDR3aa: CVSSLGGVDYEQYF
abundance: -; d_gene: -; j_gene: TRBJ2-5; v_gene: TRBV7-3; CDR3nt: TGTGCCAGCAGCTTAAGTTTGTCGGCGACAGATGGAAAGACCCAGTACTTC; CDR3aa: CASSLSLSATDGKTQYF
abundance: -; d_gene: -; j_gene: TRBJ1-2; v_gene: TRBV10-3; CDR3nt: TGTGCCATCAGTGATACCGGGGCCTCCTCTAACTATGGCTACGCCTTC; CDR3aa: CAISDTGASSNYGYAF
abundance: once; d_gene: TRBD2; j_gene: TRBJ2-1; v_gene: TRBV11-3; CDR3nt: TGTGCCTGCAGCTTATCAAGCGGGAAGTTCAATGAGCACTTCTTC; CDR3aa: CACSLSSGKFNEHFF
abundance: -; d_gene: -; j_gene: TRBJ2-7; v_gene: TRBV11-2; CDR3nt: TGTGCCAGCAGCTGGGGCGGTTCCTACGAGCAGTGCTTC; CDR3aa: CASSWGGSYEQCF
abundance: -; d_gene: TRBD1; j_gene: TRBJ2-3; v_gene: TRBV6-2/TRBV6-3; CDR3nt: TGTGTCAGCAGCCCCGACAGGGGACCCGCAGATACGCAGTATTTT; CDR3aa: CVSSPDRGPADTQYF
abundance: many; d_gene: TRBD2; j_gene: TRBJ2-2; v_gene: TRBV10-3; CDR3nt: TGTGCCACCCGACTAGCGGCGAACACCGGGGAGCTGTTTTTT; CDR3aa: CATRLAANTGELFF
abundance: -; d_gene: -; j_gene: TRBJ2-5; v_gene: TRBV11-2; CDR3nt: TGTGCCAGCAGCCCCCCCGGGAGAGAGACCCGATACTTC; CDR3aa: CASSPPGRETRYF